A single sample gave rise to the 8 T cell receptor beta chains below, sequenced in a study of identifying expanded T cells in peripheral blood. Using immunoSEQ multiplex PCR, the repertoire was profiled, and TCRdb retains in-frame clones only, with some absent. The sample carries 100,000 to 150,000 clones, more than 75% recorded once. The sequenced sample consisted of blood. Receptors were obtained from a person between 18 and 75 years old in good health.

The J gene is TRBJ1-4, the V gene TRBV7-2; D call uncertain. Looked up from germline, CDR1 is SGHTA and CDR2 is FQGNSA. V lost 5 bases to trimming and J lost 0 bases, with 10 bases between them. The CDR3 runs to 15 residues. The CDR3 sequence is CASSPHSATNEKLFF. The CDR3, as DNA: TGTGCCAGCAGCCCCCATTCGGCAACTAATGAAAAACTGTTTTTT.

The CDR3 region has the DNA TGTGCCAGCAAGCGGACTATATTCCAAGAGACCCAGTACTTC. Translated, it gives CASKRTIFQETQYF. This sequence joins TRBV27 and TRBJ2-5; the D gene is possibly TRBD2 (6 bases). The germline gives CDR1 MNHEY, CDR2 SMNVEV (reference sequence). The CDR3 is made up of 14 amino acids. The V end was cut by 7 bases, the J end by 1 base, with 13 bases between.

The gene calls are TRBV7-9 and TRBJ2-6; possibly TRBD1 for D (5 bases). CDR1 is SEHNR, CDR2 FQNEAQ, per germline (reference sequence). The CDR3 covers 17 residues. V was clipped by 3 bases and J by 4 bases, with 16 bases between them. This CDR3 reads CASSLLGARTGANVLTF. Written as DNA, the CDR3 is TGTGCCAGCAGCTTGTTAGGGGCGCGAACAGGGGCCAACGTCCTGACTTTC.

The chain is built from TRBV11-3 and TRBJ2-3; D remains ambiguous. The germline V gene has CDR1 SGHNT and CDR2 YENEEA. V lost 0 bases and J 14 bases, leaving 24 bases between the germline ends. The length of the CDR3 is 16 residues. The CDR3 sequence: CASSLDPYSPLENLYF. For the CDR3, the DNA is TGTGCCAGCAGCTTAGATCCGTATTCCCCCTTGGAGAATCTGTATTTT.

V gene TRBV19 combines with J gene TRBJ1-1; no clear D gene. This CDR3 is built from 15 residues. V was cut by 10 bases and J by 0 bases, with 18 bases left in between. From germline, CDR1 is LNHDA and CDR2 SQIVND (reference sequence). CDR3 region: CATQPKEVMNTEAFF. As DNA, the CDR3 is TGTGCCACCCAACCGAAGGAGGTAATGAACACTGAAGCTTTCTTT.

V and J are TRBV19 and TRBJ1-4, with TRBD1 matching over 7 bases. V dropped 5 bases and J dropped 5; count of bases not matched to a gene: 8. CDR1 is LNHDA, CDR2 SQIVND, per germline (reference sequence). This CDR3 spans 15 amino acids. CDR3 sequence (DNA): TGTGCCAGTAGTGTGGGGACAGAGCGAAATGAAAAACTGTTTTTT. Translated, it gives CASSVGTERNEKLFF.

The rearrangement links TRBV4-1 to TRBJ1-1, with unresolved D. Trimming removed 0 bases at V and 5 bases at J, with 13 bases between. This CDR3 has 15 residues. Germline values: CDR1 MGHRA, CDR2 YSYEKL. The CDR3 DNA reads as TGCGCCAGCAGCCAAGAAGATGGAGGTGGAACTGAAGCTTTCTTT. Its translation is CASSQEDGGGTEAFF.

This chain uses TRBV7-2 with TRBJ1-2; 7 bases line up with TRBD1. The V and J ends lost 6 bases and 6 bases, in that order; junction bases with no gene match: 7. The V gene's germline CDR1 is SGHTA and CDR2 FQGNSA. This CDR3 is 13 amino acids long. CDR3 sequence (DNA): TGTGCCAGCAGATCACAGGGGATTGATGGCTACACCTTC. Translating it yields CASRSQGIDGYTF.